The next 28 T cell receptor beta chains were all read from a single sample in a study of blood T cell repertoires in COVID-19. Libraries were prepared by immunoSEQ multiplex PCR; TCRdb keeps only in-frame clonotypes and omits some of them. The table includes a few hundred thousand clones, around 84% detected once. The sequenced sample was peripheral blood. The source of these receptors is a woman between 55 and 75 years old with COVID-19, enrolled during active disease.

V is TRBV4-1 and J is TRBJ1-2, with a weak D call TRBD1 (6 bases). CDR3 length: 13 residues. V was pared by 3 bases and J by 2 bases, with 7 bases between. CDR1 MGHRA and CDR2 YSYEKL come from the germline V gene. The CDR3 DNA reads TGCGCCAGCAGCCACGGACAGAACTATGGCTACACCTTC. Encoded protein: CASSHGQNYGYTF.

This clone was observed a single time. For the CDR3, the DNA is TGCAGCACAGAGACGGCAAACACTGAAGCTTTCTTT. Translated: CSTETANTEAFF. This chain connects TRBV29-1 to TRBJ1-1, with no clear D. V lost 8 bases and J 2 bases, leaving 12 bases between the germline ends. The CDR3 runs to 12 residues. The germline CDR1 and CDR2 sequences are SQVTM and ANQGSEA.

The chain employs TRBV11-2 and TRBJ2-5, with D tentatively TRBD1 (5 bases). Between the trimmed V and J ends, which lost 1 base and 3 bases, there was a span of 9 bases. This CDR3 is 14 amino acids long. Germline assignment: CDR1 SGHAT and CDR2 FQNNGV. CDR3 loop: CASSLGLGEETQYF. The DNA for the CDR3 is TGTGCCAGCAGCTTAGGATTAGGGGAAGAGACCCAGTACTTC.

This rearrangement joins TRBV28 to TRBJ2-7, with 10 positions matching TRBD2. The CDR3 length is 15 residues. Per germline, CDR1 MDHEN and CDR2 SYDVKM. With V trimmed by 5 bases and J by 3 bases, 7 bases remained unmatched. The CDR3 DNA reads as TGTGCCAGCAGTCCCAGGACTAGCGGAGACTACGAGCAGTACTTC. As protein: CASSPRTSGDYEQYF.

As DNA, the CDR3 is TGTGCCAGCAGTTACGCCTCCGAACGCGGCTCACCCCTCCACTTT. Encoded protein: CASSYASERGSPLHF. The V and J genes are TRBV6-5 and TRBJ1-6; D uncertain. V lost 2 bases, J lost 10 bases, and 15 bases lay in between. Germline-derived CDR1 and CDR2 are MNHEY and SVGAGI. The CDR3 extends over 15 amino acids.

The CDR3 is CSASSPGTGGQPQHF. The CDR3 nucleotides read TGCAGTGCTAGTTCTCCCGGGACAGGGGGTCAGCCCCAGCATTTT. The V gene is TRBV20-1, the J gene TRBJ1-5, with 11 positions matching TRBD1. This CDR3 contains 15 residues. Germline V lookup: CDR1 DFQATT, CDR2 SNEGSKA (reference sequence). The junction had 7 bases not matched to a gene; V was cut back by 3 bases and J by 6 bases.

The rearrangement uses TRBV18 and TRBJ2-7; 9 bases map to TRBD1. CDR3 length: 15 amino acids. Trimming at V came to 3 bases and at J to 6 bases, leaving 9 bases not matched to a gene. From germline, CDR1 is KGHSH and CDR2 LQKENI. Here the CDR3 reads CASSPSPGQGVEQYF. The DNA of the CDR3 is TGTGCCAGCTCACCCTCCCCGGGACAGGGCGTCGAGCAGTACTTC.

CDR3 protein: CASSYQDRLNSPLHF. The CDR3 DNA reads as TGTGCCAGCAGTTATCAAGACAGGCTAAATTCACCCCTCCACTTT. V is TRBV27 and J is TRBJ1-6; the D gene is possibly TRBD1 (6 bases). The CDR3 has 15 residues. Germline lookup yields CDR1 MNHEY and CDR2 SMNVEV (reference sequence). With 4 bases removed from V and 7 bases from J, the gap between germline ends came to 14 bases.

This clone was seen only once. The CDR3 is CASSLIGASRNEQFF. In DNA form, the CDR3 reads TGTGCCAGCAGCTTAATTGGCGCTAGCAGGAATGAGCAGTTCTTC. This chain uses TRBV7-3 with TRBJ2-1; D might be TRBD2 (5 bases). Trimming removed 1 base from V and 7 bases from J, with 14 bases in between. The germline V gene encodes CDR1 SGHTA and CDR2 FQGTGA. The CDR3 is 15 amino acids.

This chain joins TRBV5-1 and TRBJ1-1; possibly TRBD1 for D (6 bases). The CDR3 covers 14 residues. Trimming stripped 1 base from V and 4 bases from J, with 11 bases between. Germline V gene data show CDR1 as SGHRS and CDR2 as YFSETQ. Here the CDR3 reads CASSLTGSITEAFF. The CDR3 region has the DNA TGCGCCAGCAGCTTGACAGGGTCCATCACTGAAGCTTTCTTT.

This clone was seen once. The V gene is TRBV30, the J gene TRBJ1-5; unclear D gene. There are 14 residues in the CDR3. The germline V and J ends were trimmed by 0 bases and 7 bases, with 13 bases remaining between them. Germline lookup yields CDR1 GTSNPN and CDR2 SVGIG (reference sequence). CDR3 nucleotides: TGTGCCTGGAGTGTAAGTGCGTTTTCCCAGCCCCAGCATTTT. As protein: CAWSVSAFSQPQHF.

V is TRBV29-1 and J is TRBJ2-5; D might be TRBD1 (5 bases). The CDR3 is 11 residues long. From germline, CDR1 is SQVTM and CDR2 ANQGSEA. Trimming cost V 6 bases and J 5 bases, with 10 bases left between them. The CDR3 protein is CSVGVFETQYF. Here the CDR3 DNA reads TGCAGCGTAGGGGTTTTTGAGACCCAGTACTTC.

CDR3 loop: CASPAYEQYF. DNA for the CDR3: TGTGCCAGCCCCGCCTACGAGCAGTACTTC. The V call is TRBV9, the J call TRBJ2-7; D not resolved. CDR1 is SGDLS and CDR2 is YYNGEE in the germline V gene. V dropped 7 bases and J dropped 2 bases, with 4 bases sitting between them. CDR3 length: 10 amino acids. The whole variable domain, filled in from reference TRBV9 and TRBJ2-7, reads DSGVTQTPKHLITATGQRVTLRCSPRSGDLSVYWYQQSLDQGLQFLIQYYNGEERAKGNILERFSAQQFPDLHSELNLSSLELGDSALYFCASPAYEQYFGPGTRLTVT.

The genes are TRBV19 and TRBJ1-5; D unresolved. The V end was cut by 1 base, the J end by 0 bases, with 7 bases between. Germline assignment: CDR1 LNHDA and CDR2 SQIVND (reference sequence). CDR3 size: 15 residues. CDR3 protein: CASSIAAVSNQPQHF. The CDR3, as DNA: TGTGCCAGTAGTATAGCGGCGGTTAGCAATCAGCCCCAGCATTTT.

The V and J genes are TRBV4-2 and TRBJ1-4; D is unresolved. Germline-derived CDR1 and CDR2 are LGHNA and YNFKEQ. The CDR3 runs 14 residues. V dropped 1 base and J dropped 8 bases, with 11 bases sitting between them. CDR3: CASSQGGEREKLFF. CDR3 sequence (DNA): TGTGCCAGCAGCCAAGGTGGGGAGCGCGAAAAACTGTTTTTT.

The chain couples TRBV7-8 to TRBJ1-1; TRBD1 aligns across 9 bases. From germline, CDR1 is SGHVS and CDR2 FQNEAQ. This CDR3 spans 15 amino acids. The ends lost 1 base at V and 5 bases at J; junction bases unmatched: 5. The CDR3, as DNA: TGTGCCAGCAGCTTAGTGGGGACAGGGAGGACTGAAGCTTTCTTT. Its protein is CASSLVGTGRTEAFF.

J is TRBJ1-6 and V is TRBV19; D may be TRBD1 (5 bases). Trimming left V 8 bases short and J 0 bases short, with 8 bases between. Germline-derived CDR1 and CDR2 are LNHDA and SQIVND (reference sequence). The CDR3 is 14 residues long. CDR3 DNA sequence: TGTGCCAGTTTTGACAGCTCCTATAATTCACCCCTCCACTTT. Its translation is CASFDSSYNSPLHF.

The gene calls are TRBV28 and TRBJ2-7, with D possibly being TRBD2 (5 bases). This CDR3 is 15 amino acids long. Germline V gene lookup returns CDR1 MDHEN and CDR2 SYDVKM. V lost 2 bases and J lost 4, with 15 bases in between. CDR3: CASSLGRNTPYEQYF. The DNA for the CDR3 is TGTGCCAGCAGTTTAGGGAGAAATACGCCGTACGAGCAGTACTTC.

The V gene is TRBV19, the J gene TRBJ1-2; D gene unclear. V was shortened by 5 bases and J by 5 bases, with 6 bases between the two germline ends. CDR1 and CDR2 (germline): LNHDA, SQIVND (reference sequence). The CDR3 sequence is 11 residues long. CDR3 sequence: CASSSGYGYTF. CDR3 nucleotide sequence: TGTGCCAGTAGTTCCGGGTATGGCTACACCTTC. Combining the CDR3 with reference TRBV19 and TRBJ1-2 gives the whole variable domain DGGITQSPKYLFRKEGQNVTLSCEQNLNHDAMYWYRQDPGQGLRLIYYSQIVNDFQKGDIAEGYSVSREKKESFPLTVTSAQKNPTAFYLCASSSGYGYTFGSGTRLTVV.

The chain carries TRBV28 and TRBJ2-5, with 9 nucleotides matching TRBD2. This CDR3 has 17 amino acids. The germline V gene has CDR1 MDHEN and CDR2 SYDVKM. The V segment lost 1 base and the J segment 4 bases; nucleotides outside the gene matches: 10. CDR3 in amino acids: CASSLSVGASGIETQYF. The CDR3 DNA follows: TGTGCCAGCAGTTTATCAGTCGGAGCTAGCGGGATAGAGACCCAGTACTTC. The variable domain in full, with the rest retrieved from reference TRBV28 and TRBJ2-5, is DVKVTQSSRYLVKRTGEKVFLECVQDMDHENMFWYRQDPGLGLRLIYFSYDVKMKEKGDIPEGYSVSREKKERFSLILESASTNQTSMYLCASSLSVGASGIETQYFGPGTRLLVL.

The V gene is TRBV5-4, the J gene TRBJ1-4; D is unresolved. V shed 0 bases and J shed 4 bases, with 7 bases lying between them. Germline V lookup: CDR1 SGHNT, CDR2 YYREEE (reference sequence). This CDR3 is built from 14 residues. Here the CDR3 reads CASSLAGLNEKLFF. The CDR3, as DNA: TGTGCCAGCAGCTTGGCAGGCCTTAATGAAAAACTGTTTTTT.

The CDR3: CAWSKGVLADIQYF. CDR3 in DNA: TGTGCCTGGAGTAAGGGGGTCCTAGCGGACATTCAGTACTTC. The chain carries TRBV30 and TRBJ2-4, with D perhaps matching TRBD2 (7 bases). V was cut by 2 bases and J by 8 bases, with 16 bases left in between. From germline, CDR1 is GTSNPN and CDR2 SVGIG (reference sequence). The length of the CDR3 is 14 residues.

The genes are TRBV9 and TRBJ2-3; possible D gene TRBD2, 6 bases. V gave up 0 bases and J gave up 3 bases, with 11 bases separating them. The germline V gene encodes CDR1 SGDLS and CDR2 YYNGEE. This CDR3 has 15 residues. This chain's CDR3 is CASSVAGSGTDTQYF. The CDR3 nucleotides are TGTGCCAGCAGCGTAGCCGGGAGTGGTACAGATACGCAGTATTTT.

This clone has only one observation. The rearrangement joins TRBV19 to TRBJ2-1; 11 bases line up with TRBD2. The CDR3 consists of 15 residues. CDR1 and CDR2 (germline): LNHDA, SQIVND (reference sequence). The trim removed 5 bases at V and 9 bases at J, leaving 9 bases unmatched. CDR3 protein: CASSVAGGPLVEQFF. The CDR3, as DNA: TGTGCCAGTAGTGTAGCGGGAGGGCCGTTGGTTGAGCAGTTCTTC. Full variable domain (outside the CDR3, taken from reference TRBV19 and TRBJ2-1): DGGITQSPKYLFRKEGQNVTLSCEQNLNHDAMYWYRQDPGQGLRLIYYSQIVNDFQKGDIAEGYSVSREKKESFPLTVTSAQKNPTAFYLCASSVAGGPLVEQFFGPGTRLTVL.

CDR3 residues: CASSLFSRPEVMNTEAFF. In nucleotides, the CDR3 is TGTGCCAGCAGCTTGTTCTCTAGACCGGAGGTAATGAACACTGAAGCTTTCTTT. The V gene is TRBV5-6, the J gene TRBJ1-1, with D unresolved. This CDR3 is 18 amino acids long. Germline CDR1 reads SGHDT; CDR2 reads YYEEEE. Trimming pared 1 base from V and 0 bases from J, leaving 19 bases between.

This chain connects TRBV11-2 to TRBJ2-4; TRBD2 might be the D (5 bases). Trimming shortened V by 5 bases and J by 0 bases, and 14 bases separated the two germline ends. The CDR3 is 16 amino acids. From germline, CDR1 is SGHAT and CDR2 FQNNGV. CDR3 sequence (DNA): TGTGCCAGCAGCCCGATAGAGGGCCTAGCCAAAAACATTCAGTACTTC. It specifies CASSPIEGLAKNIQYF. Looking up the rest from reference TRBV11-2 and TRBJ2-4 gives the full variable domain: EAGVAQSPRYKIIEKRQSVAFWCNPISGHATLYWYQQILGQGPKLLIQFQNNGVVDDSQLPKDRFSAERLKGVDSTLKIQPAKLEDSAVYLCASSPIEGLAKNIQYFGAGTRLSVL.

This chain connects TRBV6-5 to TRBJ2-3; 9 bases line up with TRBD2. Germline lookup yields CDR1 MNHEY and CDR2 SVGAGI. The J segment lost 6 bases and the V segment lost 7 bases, leaving 11 bases of the junction unmatched. The CDR3 is 15 residues long. In nucleotides, the CDR3 is TGTGCCAGCATGCTCCGGCCTAGCGGGACTGATACGCAGTATTTT. It specifies CASMLRPSGTDTQYF.

V usage is TRBV7-9 and J usage is TRBJ2-3, with 8 nucleotides matching TRBD2. Trimming at V came to 10 bases and at J to 4 bases, leaving 10 bases not matched to a gene. The V gene's germline CDR1 is SEHNR and CDR2 FQNEAQ (reference sequence). This CDR3 has 14 amino acids. CDR3 loop: CAIWGGRRADTQYF. As DNA, the CDR3 is TGTGCCATCTGGGGCGGGAGGAGGGCAGATACGCAGTATTTT.